This T cell receptor (beta chain) was sequenced in a study of cytomegalovirus exposure and HLA in healthy donors. The PCR made use of 60 Vbeta and 13 Jbeta primers. Generated by immunoSEQ multiplex PCR, the TCRdb table keeps only in-frame clones and is missing some. The sample has under 150,000 clones; roughly 80% are singletons. V was clipped by 0 bases and J by 0 bases, with 3 bases between them. The CDR3 has 14 amino acids. Germline assignment: CDR1 MNHEY and CDR2 SVGAGI. Sequences were obtained from PBMCs. The TCR sequence derives from a woman aged 25 to 39 in good health and CMV-seropositive. The genes are TRBV6-5 and TRBJ2-4; D remains ambiguous. CDR3 sequence reads: CASSYSLAKNIQYF. CDR3 sequence (DNA): TGTGCCAGCAGTTACTCCCTAGCCAAAAACATTCAGTACTTC.